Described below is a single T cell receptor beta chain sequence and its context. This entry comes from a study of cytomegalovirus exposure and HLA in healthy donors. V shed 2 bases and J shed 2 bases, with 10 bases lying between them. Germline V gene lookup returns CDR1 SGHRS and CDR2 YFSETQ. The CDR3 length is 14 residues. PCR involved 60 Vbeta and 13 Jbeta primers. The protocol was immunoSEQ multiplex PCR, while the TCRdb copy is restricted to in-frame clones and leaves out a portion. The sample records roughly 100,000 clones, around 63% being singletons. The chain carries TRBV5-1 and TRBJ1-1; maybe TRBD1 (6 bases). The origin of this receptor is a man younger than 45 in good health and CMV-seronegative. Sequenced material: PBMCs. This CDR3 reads CASSLGDINTEAFF. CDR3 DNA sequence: TGCGCCAGCAGCTTAGGGGACATAAACACTGAAGCTTTCTTT.